This entry is about one T cell receptor (beta chain). Its cognate antigen is unknown. Data came from immunoSEQ multiplex PCR; TCRdb stores just in-frame clones and leaves some out. This repertoire shows 150,000 to 200,000 clones, approximately 92% found once; its top ten account for less than 2.5%. The data were obtained in a study of T cell responses to AZD1222 COVID-19 vaccine. Study summary: Second-dose intervals near 4 or 12 weeks were combined. Study conclusions and caveats: Clonal diversity may have been underestimated in mostly white British donors. Spike-wide coverage was observed for vaccine-associated CD4 TCRs, with dominant responses at 160-218 and 743-854.

The ends lost 4 bases at V and 8 bases at J; junction bases unmatched: 7. The CDR3 covers 14 residues. Germline-derived CDR1 and CDR2 are SNHLY and FYNNEI. The input for sequencing was peripheral blood, taken on day 0 of AZD1222 vaccination. This sequence was found in an adult in good health. The V and J genes are TRBV2 and TRBJ1-4; 7 positions match TRBD1. The DNA of the CDR3 is TGTGCCAGCAGTGGGGGACAGAAGGGCGAAAAACTGTTTTTT. Protein sequence: CASSGGQKGEKLFF. Supplemented by reference TRBV2 and TRBJ1-4, the full variable domain reads EPEVTQTPSHQVTQMGQEVILRCVPISNHLYFYWYRQILGQKVEFLVSFYNNEISEKSEIFDDQFSVERPDGSNFTLKIRSTKLEDSAMYFCASSGGQKGEKLFFGSGTQLSVL.